The 28 T cell receptor beta chains below were found in one sample sequenced in a study of neoadjuvant anti-PD-1 for oral cavity cancer. Repertoires were generated with immunoSEQ multiplex PCR, while TCRdb's copy carries only in-frame clones and drops some. The sample lists 15,000 to 20,000 clones, about 59% occurring once. The sequencing here drew on PBMCs, taken before nivolumab (anti-PD-1) treatment. The receptor set was obtained from a person aged 40 to 85 with oral cavity squamous cell carcinoma.

V and J are TRBV19 and TRBJ2-1; D is unclear. Trimming cost V 6 bases and J 10 bases, with 19 bases left between them. Germline V gene sequence: CDR1 LNHDA, CDR2 SQIVND (reference sequence). CDR3 length equals 14 residues. The CDR3 DNA reads TGTGCCAGTAGCCCAACCATGACCGTCAAAGAGCAGTTCTTC. This encodes CASSPTMTVKEQFF. The entire variable domain, with the rest obtained from reference TRBV19 and TRBJ2-1, is as follows: DGGITQSPKYLFRKEGQNVTLSCEQNLNHDAMYWYRQDPGQGLRLIYYSQIVNDFQKGDIAEGYSVSREKKESFPLTVTSAQKNPTAFYLCASSPTMTVKEQFFGPGTRLTVL.

In this sample, this clone turned up a few times. This chain joins TRBV10-2 and TRBJ2-1, with TRBD1 identical over 10 bases. Looked up from germline, CDR1 is WSHSY and CDR2 is SAAADI. Trimming at V came to 5 bases and at J to 5 bases, leaving 6 bases not matched to a gene. This CDR3 is 15 amino acids long. This CDR3 reads CASSLDGTGDNEQFF. The CDR3 DNA reads as TGCGCCAGCAGTCTAGACGGGACAGGGGACAATGAGCAGTTCTTC.

This clone was picked up one time. V usage is TRBV6-1 and J usage is TRBJ2-2; TRBD2 matches 11 bases. Germline CDR1 and CDR2: MNHNS and SASEGT. J gave up 4 bases and V 1 base, and 8 bases lay outside the gene matches. The CDR3 is 18 amino acids. This CDR3 is CASSEVLAGGPGTGELFF. CDR3 DNA sequence: TGTGCCAGCAGTGAAGTTTTAGCGGGAGGGCCGGGCACCGGGGAGCTGTTTTTT.

This clone was observed a handful of times. This rearrangement joins TRBV27 to TRBJ1-2; tentative D call: TRBD1 (5 bases). Germline lookup yields CDR1 MNHEY and CDR2 SMNVEV (reference sequence). The CDR3 is 13 amino acids. Trimming took 8 bases from V and 4 from J, leaving 14 bases between them. CDR3 in DNA: TGTGCCAGCGGGATTGGGGGGATCTATGGCTACACCTTC. Translating it yields CASGIGGIYGYTF.

The chain is built from TRBV10-2 and TRBJ2-3, with no clear D. CDR1 and CDR2 (germline): WSHSY, SAAADI. This CDR3 comprises 15 residues. Trimming shortened V by 7 bases and J by 4 bases, and 18 bases separated the two germline ends. In nucleotides, the CDR3 is TGCGCCAGCACCCCGGGTAGGCCCGTCGCAGATACGCAGTATTTT. It yields the protein CASTPGRPVADTQYF.

In this sample, this clone turned up a few times. V and J are TRBV30 and TRBJ1-5; 7 nucleotides align to TRBD1. Trimming removed 1 base from V and 4 bases from J; junction bases left unmatched: 10. The CDR3 consists of 16 residues. Germline V gene lookup returns CDR1 GTSNPN and CDR2 SVGIG (reference sequence). CDR3 region: CAWSALAGTANQPQHF. The CDR3 coding sequence is TGTGCCTGGAGTGCCCTCGCCGGGACAGCAAATCAGCCCCAGCATTTT.

The CDR3 region is CASSLRTGGVYGYTF. CDR3 nucleotide sequence: TGTGCCAGCAGCTTACGGACAGGGGGAGTCTATGGCTACACCTTC. The chain has TRBV5-6 and TRBJ1-2; 10 bases are a match to TRBD1. J was trimmed by 4 bases and V by 2 bases; bases with no gene match: 5. The CDR3 consists of 15 residues. The V gene's germline CDR1 is SGHDT and CDR2 YYEEEE.

The chain couples TRBV6-6 to TRBJ2-3; D is undetermined. V lost 6 bases to trimming and J lost 3 bases, with 4 bases between them. This CDR3 spans 11 amino acids. Per the germline V gene, CDR1 is MNHNY and CDR2 is SVGAGI (reference sequence). The CDR3 DNA is TGTGCCAGCAGCCCAACAGATACGCAGTATTTT. As protein: CASSPTDTQYF.

The chain has TRBV5-4 and TRBJ2-5, with 8 nucleotides matching TRBD1. The length of the CDR3 is 14 residues. Germline lookup yields CDR1 SGHNT and CDR2 YYREEE (reference sequence). Losses at the gene ends were 4 bases for V and 4 bases for J; bases not matched to a gene: 6. As DNA, the CDR3 is TGTGCCAGCAGCCTTAGACAGGGGCGAGAGACCCAGTACTTC. Translation gives CASSLRQGRETQYF. The full variable domain, its missing parts supplied by reference TRBV5-4 and TRBJ2-5, is ETGVTQSPTHLIKTRGQQVTLRCSSQSGHNTVSWYQQALGQGPQFIFQYYREEENGRGNFPPRFSGLQFPNYSSELNVNALELDDSALYLCASSLRQGRETQYFGPGTRLLVL.

This sequence joins TRBV29-1 and TRBJ1-4, with 8 bases that match TRBD1. With 7 bases clipped from V and 5 bases from J, the junction kept 3 bases outside the gene matches. Per germline, CDR1 SQVTM and CDR2 ANQGSEA. CDR3 size: 12 residues. Here the CDR3 reads CSAQGANEKLFF. Here the CDR3 DNA reads TGCAGCGCTCAGGGGGCAAATGAAAAACTGTTTTTT.

This clone was counted only a few times. The V and J genes are TRBV9 and TRBJ2-7; perhaps TRBD2 as D (6 bases). Trimming removed 4 bases from V and 6 bases from J, with 20 bases in between. Germline V gives CDR1 SGDLS, CDR2 YYNGEE. The CDR3 consists of 15 residues. CDR3: CASSPPTGLNGEQYF. The CDR3 DNA follows: TGTGCCAGCAGCCCCCCTACTGGACTAAACGGCGAGCAGTACTTC.

This clone appeared a few times. The V gene is TRBV7-3, the J gene TRBJ2-1; 8 bases match TRBD2. This CDR3 is 16 amino acids long. Germline V gene sequence: CDR1 SGHTA, CDR2 FQGTGA. V lost 3 bases to trimming and J lost 4 bases; unmatched junction nucleotides: 8. This CDR3 reads CASSLGLGREYNEQFF. CDR3 nucleotides: TGTGCCAGCAGCTTGGGACTAGGGCGGGAATACAATGAGCAGTTCTTC.

The chain links TRBV5-4 to TRBJ2-1, with D maybe TRBD1 (5 bases). The CDR3 is 13 residues long. With 3 bases removed from V and 2 bases from J, the gap between germline ends came to 6 bases. Per germline, CDR1 SGHNT and CDR2 YYREEE (reference sequence). The CDR3 is CASSSDTYNEQFF. The CDR3 DNA is TGTGCCAGCAGCTCGGACACCTACAATGAGCAGTTCTTC.

The chain has TRBV19 and TRBJ2-7; 9 nucleotides align to TRBD1. The CDR3 is 13 residues long. The ends lost 6 bases at V and 6 bases at J; junction bases unmatched: 6. CDR1 and CDR2 (germline): LNHDA, SQIVND (reference sequence). The CDR3 loop reads CASSGTGFGEQYF. CDR3 nucleotide sequence: TGTGCCAGTAGCGGGACAGGGTTTGGCGAGCAGTACTTC. The full variable domain, in which reference TRBV19 and TRBJ2-7 provide the parts outside the CDR3, is DGGITQSPKYLFRKEGQNVTLSCEQNLNHDAMYWYRQDPGQGLRLIYYSQIVNDFQKGDIAEGYSVSREKKESFPLTVTSAQKNPTAFYLCASSGTGFGEQYFGPGTRLTVT.

The CDR3 reads CAINPGSGYGYTF. In DNA form, the CDR3 reads TGTGCCATCAACCCCGGTTCTGGCTATGGCTACACCTTC. The rearrangement joins TRBV10-3 to TRBJ1-2; D remains unclear. The CDR3 contains 13 residues. Germline assignment: CDR1 ENHRY and CDR2 SYGVKD. The V and J ends lost 7 bases and 4 bases respectively, with 13 bases between them.

The V and J genes are TRBV6-5 and TRBJ1-1, with a tentative D call TRBD1 (6 bases). The CDR3 consists of 13 residues. Trimming removed 6 bases at V and 1 base at J, with 9 bases between. CDR1 and CDR2 (germline): MNHEY, SVGAGI. CDR3 DNA: TGTGCCAGCAGGGCGACAGGGAACACTGAAGCTTTCTTT. Translating gives CASRATGNTEAFF.

The chain has TRBV10-2 and TRBJ2-7; D remains unclear. The V gene's germline CDR1 is WSHSY and CDR2 SAAADI. CDR3 size: 13 residues. Between the trimmed V and J ends, which lost 6 bases and 2 bases, there was a span of 11 bases. This CDR3 is CASRVGRAYEQYF. CDR3 nucleotides: TGCGCCAGCAGAGTAGGACGGGCCTACGAGCAGTACTTC.

This clone came up a few times. The chain uses TRBV6-5 and TRBJ1-2; D unclear. This CDR3 is built from 13 residues. Trimming shortened V by 1 base and J by 8 bases, and 11 bases separated the two germline ends. CDR1 is MNHEY and CDR2 is SVGAGI in the germline V gene. The CDR3 protein is CASSYFPLGGYTF. DNA of the CDR3: TGTGCCAGCAGTTACTTCCCCCTGGGAGGCTACACCTTC.

The rearrangement links TRBV15 to TRBJ2-7; 7 positions match TRBD2. This CDR3 has 14 residues. V shed 0 bases, J shed 3 bases, and the junction held 2 bases outside the gene matches. Germline CDR1 LNHNV, CDR2 YYDKDF (reference sequence). CDR3 amino acids: CATSREGGNYEQYF. CDR3 DNA sequence: TGTGCCACCAGCAGAGAGGGGGGGAACTACGAGCAGTACTTC.

The chain recombines TRBV27 with TRBJ1-5; D is unresolved. Germline loops: CDR1 MNHEY, CDR2 SMNVEV (reference sequence). V was pared by 5 bases and J by 0 bases, with 8 bases between. The CDR3 consists of 14 residues. The CDR3 protein is CASSRWNSNQPQHF. The CDR3 DNA reads TGTGCCAGCAGTCGGTGGAATAGCAATCAGCCCCAGCATTTT.

This clone has a single count. The rearrangement links TRBV25-1 to TRBJ1-5; D may be TRBD1 (6 bases). CDR1 MGHDK and CDR2 SYGVNS come from the germline V gene. Trimming removed 3 bases from V and 3 bases from J, with 9 bases in between. This CDR3 has 14 residues. CDR3 residues: CASSDGGYNQPQHF. As DNA, the CDR3 is TGTGCCAGCAGTGACGGGGGCTACAATCAGCCCCAGCATTTT. Using reference TRBV25-1 and TRBJ1-5 for the parts outside the CDR3, the full variable domain is EADIYQTPRYLVIGTGKKITLECSQTMGHDKMYWYQQDPGMELHLIHYSYGVNSTEKGDLSSESTVSRIRTEHFPLTLESARPSHTSQYLCASSDGGYNQPQHFGDGTRLSIL.

The chain employs TRBV10-1 and TRBJ2-5; TRBD2 might be the D (5 bases). Germline CDR1 and CDR2: WNHNN and SYGVQD (reference sequence). The CDR3 length is 15 residues. The V end was cut by 0 bases, the J end by 5 bases, with 13 bases between. CDR3 protein: CASSESTRGAETQYF. In DNA, the CDR3 is TGCGCCAGCAGTGAGTCGACCCGGGGAGCGGAGACCCAGTACTTC.

This chain links TRBV28 with TRBJ2-3; D tentatively reads TRBD1 or TRBD2 (7 bases each). CDR3 length equals 15 residues. Trimming left V 4 bases short and J 4 bases short, with 15 bases between. The germline V gene has CDR1 MDHEN and CDR2 SYDVKM. The CDR3 loop reads CASSSGGGGADTQYF. The DNA of the CDR3 is TGTGCCAGCAGTTCAGGGGGGGGCGGCGCAGATACGCAGTATTTT.

The chain is built from TRBV29-1 and TRBJ2-5, with D uncertain. CDR3 length: 9 residues. With 6 bases removed from V and 4 bases from J, the gap between germline ends came to 3 bases. Germline V gene sequence: CDR1 SQVTM, CDR2 ANQGSEA. This CDR3 is CSVGETQYF. DNA of the CDR3: TGCAGCGTGGGAGAGACCCAGTACTTC.

The chain combines TRBV6-5 with TRBJ2-3; D may be TRBD2 (5 bases). With 6 bases removed from V and 0 bases from J, the gap between germline ends came to 13 bases. This CDR3 comprises 15 residues. Germline lookup yields CDR1 MNHEY and CDR2 SVGAGI. The CDR3 region is CASRPGERSTDTQYF. CDR3 nucleotide sequence: TGTGCCAGCAGACCTGGGGAGCGTAGCACAGATACGCAGTATTTT.

This clone was recorded a few times. This chain uses TRBV5-1 with TRBJ2-7; no reliable D call. Germline V CDR1 and CDR2: SGHRS, YFSETQ. V dropped 0 bases and J dropped 4 bases, with 8 bases sitting between them. This CDR3 has 13 residues. In DNA form, the CDR3 reads TGCGCCAGCAGCTTGGAGTCGTGGTACGAGCAGTACTTC. This translates into CASSLESWYEQYF. Looking up the rest from reference TRBV5-1 and TRBJ2-7 gives the full variable domain: KAGVTQTPRYLIKTRGQQVTLSCSPISGHRSVSWYQQTPGQGLQFLFEYFSETQRNKGNFPGRFSGRQFSNSRSEMNVSTLELGDSALYLCASSLESWYEQYFGPGTRLTVT.

The rearrangement joins TRBV11-2 to TRBJ2-7, with 7 bases lining up with TRBD1. Germline lookup yields CDR1 SGHAT and CDR2 FQNNGV. The CDR3 has 13 residues. V shed 3 bases and J 6 bases; nucleotides not matched to a gene: 5. CDR3: CASSFSRGSEQYF. The CDR3 nucleotides are TGTGCCAGCAGCTTTAGCAGGGGGTCCGAGCAGTACTTC.

The chain uses TRBV7-3 and TRBJ1-1; D ambiguous. The germline gives CDR1 SGHTA, CDR2 FQGTGA. The CDR3 totals 13 residues. V was clipped by 5 bases and J by 4 bases, with 11 bases between them. This CDR3 reads CASSPSLGTEAFF. The DNA of the CDR3 is TGTGCCAGCAGCCCTTCCTTAGGCACTGAAGCTTTCTTT.